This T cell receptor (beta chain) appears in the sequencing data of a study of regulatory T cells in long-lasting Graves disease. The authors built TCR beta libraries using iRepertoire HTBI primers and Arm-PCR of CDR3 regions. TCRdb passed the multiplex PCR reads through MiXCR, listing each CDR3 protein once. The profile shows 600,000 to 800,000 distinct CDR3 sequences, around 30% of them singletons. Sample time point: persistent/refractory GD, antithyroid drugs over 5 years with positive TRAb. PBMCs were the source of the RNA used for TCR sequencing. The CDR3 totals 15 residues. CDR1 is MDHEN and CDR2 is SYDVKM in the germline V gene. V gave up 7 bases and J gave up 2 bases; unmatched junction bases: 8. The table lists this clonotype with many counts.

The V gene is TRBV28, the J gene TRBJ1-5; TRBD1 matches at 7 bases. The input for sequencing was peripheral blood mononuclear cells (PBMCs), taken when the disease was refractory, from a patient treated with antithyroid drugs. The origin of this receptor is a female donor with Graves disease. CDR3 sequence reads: CASTATGVGNQPQHF. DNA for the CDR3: TGTGCCAGCACTGCTACAGGGGTCGGCAATCAGCCCCAGCATTTT.